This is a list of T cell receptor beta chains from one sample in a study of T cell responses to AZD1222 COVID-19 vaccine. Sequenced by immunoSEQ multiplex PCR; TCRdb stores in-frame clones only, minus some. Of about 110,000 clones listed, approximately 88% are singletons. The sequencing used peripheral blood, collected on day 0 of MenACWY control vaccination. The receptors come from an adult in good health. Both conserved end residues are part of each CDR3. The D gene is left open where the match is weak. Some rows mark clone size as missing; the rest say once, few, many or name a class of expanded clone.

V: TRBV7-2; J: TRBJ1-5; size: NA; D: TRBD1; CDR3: CASSLNTGGNNQPQHF; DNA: TGTGCCAGCAGCTTAAATACAGGGGGTAACAATCAGCCCCAGCATTTT
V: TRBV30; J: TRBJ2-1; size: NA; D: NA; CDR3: CAWSVLLATDEQFF; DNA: TGTGCCTGGAGTGTACTATTAGCGACGGATGAGCAGTTCTTC
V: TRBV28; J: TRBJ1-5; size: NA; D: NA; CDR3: CASTVSGPVSNQPQHF; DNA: TGTGCCAGCACGGTTTCAGGGCCCGTGAGCAATCAGCCCCAGCATTTT
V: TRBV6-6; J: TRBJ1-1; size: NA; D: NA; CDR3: CASSYSIGGEAFF; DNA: TGTGCCAGCAGTTACTCGATTGGGGGGGAGGCTTTCTTT
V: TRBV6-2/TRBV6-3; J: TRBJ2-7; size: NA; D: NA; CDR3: CASSLSQEEEGRYEQYF; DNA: TGTGCCAGCAGTCTTTCCCAAGAAGAGGAGGGAAGGTACGAGCAGTACTTC
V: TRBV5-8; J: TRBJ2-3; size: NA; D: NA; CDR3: CASNLQGPADTQYF; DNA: TGTGCCAGCAACTTACAGGGACCCGCAGATACGCAGTATTTT
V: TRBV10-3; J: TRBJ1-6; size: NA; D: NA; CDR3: CAISAQGVGSPLHF; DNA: TGTGCCATCAGTGCCCAAGGGGTCGGCTCACCCCTCCACTTT
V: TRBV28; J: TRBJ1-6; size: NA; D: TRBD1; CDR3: CASSPPGQKYSPLHF; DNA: TGTGCCAGCAGTCCCCCGGGACAGAAGTATTCACCCCTCCACTTT
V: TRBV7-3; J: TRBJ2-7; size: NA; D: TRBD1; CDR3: CASSLTGGSTYEQYF; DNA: TGTGCCAGCAGCTTGACAGGGGGCTCCACCTACGAGCAGTACTTC
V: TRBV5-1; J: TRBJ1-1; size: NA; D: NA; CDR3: CASSLGRNTEAFF; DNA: TGCGCCAGCAGCTTGGGGAGGAACACTGAAGCTTTCTTT
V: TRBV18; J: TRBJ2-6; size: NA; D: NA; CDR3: CASSPPTASGANVLTF; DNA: TGTGCCAGCTCACCACCGACAGCCTCTGGGGCCAACGTCCTGACTTTC
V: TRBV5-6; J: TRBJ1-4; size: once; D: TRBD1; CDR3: CASSWGQTNEKLFF; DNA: TGTGCCAGCAGCTGGGGACAGACTAATGAAAAACTGTTTTTT
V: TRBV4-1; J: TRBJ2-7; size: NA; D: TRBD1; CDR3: CASSQELLGQGEPGQYF; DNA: TGCGCCAGCAGCCAAGAATTATTAGGACAGGGCGAGCCGGGGCAGTACTTC
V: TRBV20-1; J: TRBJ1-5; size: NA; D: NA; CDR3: CSATKGQPQHF; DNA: TGCAGTGCCACGAAGGGACAGCCCCAGCATTTT
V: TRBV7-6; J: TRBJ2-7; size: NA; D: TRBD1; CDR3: CASSPWTGRDEQYF; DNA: TGTGCCAGCAGCCCATGGACAGGGCGGGACGAGCAGTACTTC
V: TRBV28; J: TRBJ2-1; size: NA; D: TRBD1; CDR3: CASSPDRGFNNEQFF; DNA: TGTGCCAGCAGCCCGGACAGGGGTTTTAACAATGAGCAGTTCTTC
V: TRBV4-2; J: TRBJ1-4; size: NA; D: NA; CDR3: CASSQGVGQSNEKLFF; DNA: TGTGCCAGCAGCCAGGGGGTCGGACAGTCTAATGAAAAACTGTTTTTT
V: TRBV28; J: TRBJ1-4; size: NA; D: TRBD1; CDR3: CASSRTGGIANEKLFF; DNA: TGTGCCAGCAGTAGAACAGGGGGCATAGCTAATGAAAAACTGTTTTTT
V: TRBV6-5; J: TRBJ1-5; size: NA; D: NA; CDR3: CASSRTPNQPQHF; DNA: TGTGCCAGCAGCCGGACACCCAATCAGCCCCAGCATTTT
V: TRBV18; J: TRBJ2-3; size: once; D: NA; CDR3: CASSPPSTDTQYF; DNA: TGTGCCAGCTCACCACCGAGCACAGATACGCAGTATTTT
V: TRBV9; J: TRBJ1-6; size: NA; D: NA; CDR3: CASSVRMDSPLHF; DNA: TGTGCCAGCAGCGTACGAATGGATTCACCCCTCCACTTT
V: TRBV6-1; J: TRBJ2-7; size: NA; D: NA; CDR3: CASRPGHRTGEQYF; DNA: TGTGCCAGCAGACCGGGACACCGGACGGGAGAGCAGTACTTC
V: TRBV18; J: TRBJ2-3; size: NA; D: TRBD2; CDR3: CASSPGLAGGGTQYF; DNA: TGTGCCAGCTCACCTGGACTAGCGGGGGGTGGCACGCAGTATTTT
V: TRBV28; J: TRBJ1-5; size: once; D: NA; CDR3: CASTWGGLGQPQHF; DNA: TGTGCCAGCACCTGGGGGGGATTAGGTCAGCCCCAGCATTTT
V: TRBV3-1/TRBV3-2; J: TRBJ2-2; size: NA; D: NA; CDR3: CASSQAPQAGELFF; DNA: TGTGCCAGCAGCCAAGCTCCCCAGGCCGGGGAGCTGTTTTTT
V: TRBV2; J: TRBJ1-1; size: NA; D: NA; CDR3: CASTGLGGRTEAFF; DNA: TGTGCCAGCACTGGCCTAGGTGGACGCACTGAAGCTTTCTTT
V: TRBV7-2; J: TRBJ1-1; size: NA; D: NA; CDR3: CASRTPTENTEAFF; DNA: TGTGCCAGCAGGACCCCGACAGAGAACACTGAAGCTTTCTTT
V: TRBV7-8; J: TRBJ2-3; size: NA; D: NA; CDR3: CASSTLQGGTDTQYF; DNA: TGTGCCAGCAGCACCCTACAGGGAGGCACAGATACGCAGTATTTT
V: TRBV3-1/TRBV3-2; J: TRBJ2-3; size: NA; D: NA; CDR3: CASSPGRIPQGPAGTDTQYF; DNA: TGTGCCAGCAGCCCCGGAAGAATCCCACAGGGACCTGCGGGCACAGATACGCAGTATTTT
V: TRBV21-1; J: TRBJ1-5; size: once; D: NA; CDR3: CASSKAGTVFGNQPQHF; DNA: TGTGCCAGCAGCAAAGCGGGGACAGTATTCGGCAATCAGCCCCAGCATTTT
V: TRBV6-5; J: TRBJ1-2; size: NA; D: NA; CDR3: CASSYDTGARHYGYTF; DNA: TGTGCCAGCAGTTACGACACGGGGGCGAGGCACTATGGCTACACCTTC
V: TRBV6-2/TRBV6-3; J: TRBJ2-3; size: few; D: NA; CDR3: CASSYEGGTQYF; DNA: TGTGCCAGCAGTTACGAGGGGGGCACGCAGTATTTT
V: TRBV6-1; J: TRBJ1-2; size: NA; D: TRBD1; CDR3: CASREEQGQGYTF; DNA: TGTGCCAGCAGGGAAGAACAGGGGCAAGGCTACACCTTC
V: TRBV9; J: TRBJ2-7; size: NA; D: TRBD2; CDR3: CASSVGTSVSYEQYF; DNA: TGTGCCAGCAGCGTTGGGACTAGCGTCTCCTACGAGCAGTACTTC
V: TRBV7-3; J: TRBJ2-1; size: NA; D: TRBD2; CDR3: CASSLLGSGGYNEQFF; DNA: TGTGCCAGCAGCTTACTTGGTAGCGGGGGCTACAATGAGCAGTTCTTC
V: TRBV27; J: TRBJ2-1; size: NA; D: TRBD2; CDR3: CASGGVNGDEQFF; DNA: TGTGCCAGCGGGGGGGTCAATGGGGATGAGCAGTTCTTC
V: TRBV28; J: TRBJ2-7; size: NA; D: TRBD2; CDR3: CASSLPSGGGSYEQYF; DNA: TGTGCCAGCAGTTTACCTAGCGGGGGTGGATCCTACGAGCAGTACTTC
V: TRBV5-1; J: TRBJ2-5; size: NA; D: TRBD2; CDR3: CASSSGGQETQYF; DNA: TGCGCCAGCAGCTCCGGGGGGCAAGAGACCCAGTACTTC
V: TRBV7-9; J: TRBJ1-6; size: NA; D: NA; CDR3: CASSSGWDKDSPLHF; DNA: TGTGCCAGCAGCTCCGGCTGGGACAAAGATTCACCCCTCCACTTT
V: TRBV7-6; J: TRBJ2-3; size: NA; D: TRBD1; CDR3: CASSSGTGGYTDTQYF; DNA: TGTGCCAGCAGCTCCGGGACAGGAGGCTACACAGATACGCAGTATTTT